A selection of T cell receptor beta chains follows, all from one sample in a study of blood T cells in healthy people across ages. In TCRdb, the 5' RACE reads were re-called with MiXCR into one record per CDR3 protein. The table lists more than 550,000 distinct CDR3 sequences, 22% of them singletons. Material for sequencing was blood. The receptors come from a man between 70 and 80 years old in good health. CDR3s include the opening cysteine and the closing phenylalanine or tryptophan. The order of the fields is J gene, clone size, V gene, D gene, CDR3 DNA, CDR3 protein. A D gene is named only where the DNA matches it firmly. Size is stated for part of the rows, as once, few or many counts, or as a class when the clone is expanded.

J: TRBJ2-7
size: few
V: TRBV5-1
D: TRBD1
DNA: TGCGCCAGCAGCTTGCAGACAGGGACAGGCTACGAGCAGTACTTC
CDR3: CASSLQTGTGYEQYF

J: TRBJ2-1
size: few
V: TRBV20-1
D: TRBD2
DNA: TGCAGTGCTAGAGAGGGGGTACTAGCGGGAATCAATGAGCAGTTCTTC
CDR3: CSAREGVLAGINEQFF

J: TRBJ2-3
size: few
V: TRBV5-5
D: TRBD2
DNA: TGTGCCAGCAGCTCAACAAGAACTAGCGGGGGCACAGATACGCAGTATTTT
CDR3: CASSSTRTSGGTDTQYF

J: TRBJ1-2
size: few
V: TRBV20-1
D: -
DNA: TGCAGTGCTAGAGACGTGTCAACGGGCAGGGGCTATGGCTACACCTTC
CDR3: CSARDVSTGRGYGYTF

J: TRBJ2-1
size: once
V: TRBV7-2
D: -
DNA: TGTGCCAGCAGCCGGAAAGGGTTCGATGAGCAGTTCTTC
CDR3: CASSRKGFDEQFF

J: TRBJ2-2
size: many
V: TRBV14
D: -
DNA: TGTGCCAGCAGCCCGGGCCAGCTTAACACCGGGGAGCTGTTTTTT
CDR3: CASSPGQLNTGELFF

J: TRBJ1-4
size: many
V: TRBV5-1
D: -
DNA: TGCGCCAGCAGCTTGGGGCGTGGGACTAATGAAAAACTGTTTTTT
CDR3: CASSLGRGTNEKLFF

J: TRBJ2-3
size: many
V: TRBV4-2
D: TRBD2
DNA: TGTGCCAGCAGCCCGGGACTAGCGGGGGGTGTGGATACGCAGTATTTT
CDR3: CASSPGLAGGVDTQYF

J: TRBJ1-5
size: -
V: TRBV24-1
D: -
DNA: TGTGCCAGAAACCCAGGGTCCGGCAATCAGCCCCAGCATTTT
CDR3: CARNPGSGNQPQHF

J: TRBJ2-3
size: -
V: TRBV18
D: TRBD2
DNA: TGTGCCAGCACACGAACACCCTCGGGGGGGAAGGATACGCAGTATTTT
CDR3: CASTRTPSGGKDTQYF

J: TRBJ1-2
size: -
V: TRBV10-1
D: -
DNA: TGCGCCAGCAGTGATAACGGTTTCGGCTACACCTTC
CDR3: CASSDNGFGYTF

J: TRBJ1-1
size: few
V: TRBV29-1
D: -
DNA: TGCAGCGCCCAGGGGTCGGGTGACACTGAAGCTTTCTTT
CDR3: CSAQGSGDTEAFF

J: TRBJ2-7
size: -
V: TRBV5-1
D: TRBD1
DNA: TGCGCCAGCAGCTTGACCGGGACAGGGTCCTCCTACGAGCAGTACTTC
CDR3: CASSLTGTGSSYEQYF

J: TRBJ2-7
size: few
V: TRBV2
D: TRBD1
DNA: TGTGCCAGCATCTGGACAGGGGGCTACGAGCAGTACTTC
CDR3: CASIWTGGYEQYF

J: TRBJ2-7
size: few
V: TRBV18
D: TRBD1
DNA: TGTGCCAGCTCACCCGACCGGACAGGCCACGGTGCTCTCTACGAGCAGTACTTC
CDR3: CASSPDRTGHGALYEQYF

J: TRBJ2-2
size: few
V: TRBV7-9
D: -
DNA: TGTGCCAGCATTAGTCACACCGGGGAGCTGTTTTTT
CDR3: CASISHTGELFF

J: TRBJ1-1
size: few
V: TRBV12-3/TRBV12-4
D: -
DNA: TGTGCCAGCAGTTTTCAGGGGCGGGCCACTGAAGCTTTCTTT
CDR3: CASSFQGRATEAFF

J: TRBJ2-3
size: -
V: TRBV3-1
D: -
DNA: TGTGCCAGCAGCTTGATGGCAGGTGAAACAGATACGCAGTATTTT
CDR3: CASSLMAGETDTQYF

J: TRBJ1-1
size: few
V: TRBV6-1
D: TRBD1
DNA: TGTGCCAGCAGTGTGATATCACAGGGGTTCTCTGAAGCTTTCTTT
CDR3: CASSVISQGFSEAFF

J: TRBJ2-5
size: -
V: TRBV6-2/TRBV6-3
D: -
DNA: TGTGCCAGCAGTTACTCGACCTCGGAGGGGACCCAGTACTTC
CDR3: CASSYSTSEGTQYF

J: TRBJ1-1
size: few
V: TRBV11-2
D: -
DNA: TGCGCCAGCAGCTTATCTCCCACAGCTGAAGCTTTCTTT
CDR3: CASSLSPTAEAFF

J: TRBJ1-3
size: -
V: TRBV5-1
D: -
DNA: TGCGCCAGCAGCTTGGGTCTCGGGGGTTCAGGAAACACCATATATTTT
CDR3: CASSLGLGGSGNTIYF